This entry lists 32 T cell receptor beta chains sequenced from one sample in a study of blood T cell repertoires in COVID-19. The method was immunoSEQ multiplex PCR; TCRdb's version includes in-frame clones alone and lacks a portion of them. The sample carries 200,000 to 250,000 clones, approximately 89% recorded once. Sequenced material: peripheral blood. These receptors originate from a woman between 40 and 50 years old with acute or convalescent COVID-19.

CDR3 loop: CASSPPDRAGTEAFF. Written as DNA, the CDR3 is TGTGCCAGCTCACCACCGGACAGGGCGGGCACTGAAGCTTTCTTT. The V call is TRBV18, the J call TRBJ1-1; 8 bases are shared with TRBD1. Trimming took 0 bases from V and 4 from J; bases not matched to a gene: 4. Germline CDR1 KGHSH, CDR2 LQKENI. The CDR3 length is 15 residues.

This chain uses TRBV2 with TRBJ1-4; unclear D gene. Trimming pared 5 bases from V and 8 bases from J, leaving 9 bases between. CDR1 is SNHLY and CDR2 is FYNNEI in the germline V gene. The CDR3 runs 12 residues. In DNA form, the CDR3 reads TGTGCCAGCAGTTACTTAGAAGAAAAACTGTTTTTT. Translating gives CASSYLEEKLFF. Drawing the rest from reference TRBV2 and TRBJ1-4, the complete variable domain is EPEVTQTPSHQVTQMGQEVILRCVPISNHLYFYWYRQILGQKVEFLVSFYNNEISEKSEIFDDQFSVERPDGSNFTLKIRSTKLEDSAMYFCASSYLEEKLFFGSGTQLSVL.

This chain uses TRBV6-4 with TRBJ1-1; no reliable D call. CDR3 length: 13 amino acids. From germline, CDR1 is MRHNA and CDR2 SNTAGT. V lost 2 bases and J 4 bases, leaving 8 bases between the germline ends. The CDR3 nucleotides read TGTGCCAGCAGTGACGTTGCAGGCACTGAAGCTTTCTTT. Protein: CASSDVAGTEAFF.

The chain uses TRBV7-8 and TRBJ2-7; 9 bases are a match to TRBD1. The V segment lost 4 bases and the J segment 2 bases; nucleotides outside the gene matches: 3. There are 14 residues in the CDR3. CDR1 is SGHVS, CDR2 FQNEAQ, per germline. CDR3 coding DNA: TGTGCCAGCAGCTCACGGACAGGGGCCTACGAGCAGTACGTC. Translated, it gives CASSSRTGAYEQYV.

This chain links TRBV5-1 with TRBJ2-3, with TRBD2 matching over 8 bases. CDR3 length: 15 amino acids. Germline trimming cut 3 bases from V and 2 bases from J; bases unmatched to any gene: 5. Germline V gene sequence: CDR1 SGHRS, CDR2 YFSETQ. The CDR3, as DNA: TGCGCCAGCAGCTCGGGGGGGCCTATCACAGATACGCAGTATTTT. Its translation: CASSSGGPITDTQYF.

This clone was observed a single time. The chain employs TRBV27 and TRBJ1-5; TRBD1 is a possible D gene (5 bases). V was clipped by 6 bases and J by 7 bases, with 16 bases between them. Germline values: CDR1 MNHEY, CDR2 SMNVEV (reference sequence). The CDR3 covers 14 residues. The CDR3 reads CASSLGGSRQPQHF. CDR3 sequence (DNA): TGTGCCAGCAGCCTTGGGGGGTCTAGACAGCCCCAGCATTTT.

This chain joins TRBV29-1 and TRBJ1-5, with D maybe TRBD1 (5 bases). The CDR3 runs to 13 residues. Germline V lookup: CDR1 SQVTM, CDR2 ANQGSEA. The V end was cut by 7 bases, the J end by 1 base, with 11 bases between. The CDR3 sequence: CSAQGASNQPQHF. CDR3 nucleotide sequence: TGCAGCGCCCAGGGTGCGAGCAATCAGCCCCAGCATTTT.

The chain uses TRBV14 and TRBJ1-2; D remains ambiguous. CDR1 and CDR2 (germline): SGHDN, FVKESK. This CDR3 spans 14 amino acids. Trimming removed 0 bases at V and 4 bases at J, with 9 bases between. DNA for the CDR3: TGTGCCAGCAGCCAAGATCCCCATCCCTATGGCTACACCTTC. This codes for CASSQDPHPYGYTF.

The V call is TRBV27, the J call TRBJ1-4, with 11 bases identical to TRBD1. Germline lookup yields CDR1 MNHEY and CDR2 SMNVEV (reference sequence). The length of the CDR3 is 17 residues. V dropped 5 bases and J dropped 8; count of bases not matched to a gene: 13. The CDR3 bases are TGTGCCAGCAGTAAGCGGGACAGGGGGGTTGTCGGAGAAAAACTGTTTTTT. Protein: CASSKRDRGVVGEKLFF.

The chain combines TRBV5-1 with TRBJ2-2, with D maybe TRBD2 (6 bases). This CDR3 comprises 14 residues. The ends were cut back, 1 base at V and 5 bases at J, with 9 bases in the middle. Germline V gives CDR1 SGHRS, CDR2 YFSETQ. The CDR3 sequence: CASSLYGSTGELFF. CDR3 nucleotides: TGCGCCAGCAGCTTGTACGGGAGTACCGGGGAGCTGTTTTTT.

This sequence joins TRBV5-1 and TRBJ1-2; TRBD1 matches at 10 bases. Per germline, CDR1 SGHRS and CDR2 YFSETQ. The CDR3 contains 13 residues. J gave up 7 bases and V 7 bases, and 7 bases lay outside the gene matches. The CDR3 protein is CASGTGEVGGYTF. CDR3 DNA sequence: TGCGCCAGCGGGACAGGGGAAGTTGGTGGCTACACCTTC.

This rearrangement joins TRBV7-8 to TRBJ1-1; D remains ambiguous. The CDR3 has 15 amino acids. Per the germline V gene, CDR1 is SGHVS and CDR2 is FQNEAQ. Trimming removed 5 bases from V and 1 base from J, with 14 bases in between. The CDR3 sequence is CASSPGSHSNTEAFF. CDR3 coding DNA: TGTGCCAGCAGCCCCGGGTCCCATTCGAACACTGAAGCTTTCTTT. Full variable domain (remainder filled in from reference TRBV7-8 and TRBJ1-1): GAGVSQSPRYKVAKRGQDVALRCDPISGHVSLFWYQQALGQGPEFLTYFQNEAQLDKSGLPSDRFFAERPEGSVSTLKIQRTQQEDSAVYLCASSPGSHSNTEAFFGQGTRLTVV.

V is TRBV12-3 or TRBV12-4 and J is TRBJ1-1; unclear D gene. The CDR3 sequence is 11 residues long. Trimming removed 3 bases from V and 11 bases from J, with 10 bases in between. CDR3 protein: CASSFGARAFF. The CDR3, as DNA: TGTGCCAGCAGTTTCGGTGCTCGGGCTTTCTTT.

V gene TRBV5-1 combines with J gene TRBJ2-1; 12 bases line up with TRBD2. The CDR3 extends over 16 amino acids. CDR1 SGHRS and CDR2 YFSETQ come from the germline V gene. The V and J ends lost 0 bases and 12 bases, in that order; junction bases with no gene match: 10. CDR3 loop: CASSLVVTSGGSSQFF. The CDR3 DNA sequence: TGCGCCAGCAGCTTGGTTGTGACTAGCGGGGGATCGTCGCAGTTCTTC.

V gene TRBV7-2 combines with J gene TRBJ1-5; no definite D call. CDR1 and CDR2 (germline): SGHTA, FQGNSA. The CDR3 runs to 14 residues. V was pared by 3 bases and J by 2 bases, with 8 bases between. The DNA for the CDR3 is TGTGCCAGCAGCTTGGCACAGCGCAATCAGCCCCAGCATTTT. It translates to CASSLAQRNQPQHF.

The V call is TRBV4-1, the J call TRBJ1-4; 8 nucleotides line up with TRBD1. Germline loops: CDR1 MGHRA, CDR2 YSYEKL. V shed 5 bases and J 0 bases; nucleotides not matched to a gene: 11. This CDR3 contains 18 residues. The CDR3 DNA reads TGCGCCAGCAGCGGGACAGGACATCCCCTTGCAACTAATGAAAAACTGTTTTTT. Amino acid sequence: CASSGTGHPLATNEKLFF.

The V gene is TRBV5-1, the J gene TRBJ1-6; D is possibly TRBD1 (6 bases). V lost 6 bases and J 8 bases, leaving 18 bases between the germline ends. Looked up from germline, CDR1 is SGHRS and CDR2 is YFSETQ. The CDR3 contains 15 residues. CDR3 sequence reads: CASTETGRGDSPLHF. The CDR3 DNA is TGCGCCAGCACCGAAACCGGGAGGGGGGATTCACCCCTCCACTTT.

This rearrangement joins TRBV6-5 to TRBJ1-2; 9 bases are a match to TRBD1. Trimming removed 4 bases from V and 4 bases from J; junction bases left unmatched: 4. CDR1 is MNHEY, CDR2 SVGAGI, per germline. This CDR3 region has 14 residues. CDR3 sequence: CASSSTGGSYGYTF. CDR3 bases: TGTGCCAGCAGTTCTACAGGGGGCTCCTATGGCTACACCTTC.

The rearrangement joins TRBV24-1 to TRBJ2-5, with D perhaps TRBD2 (5 bases). The CDR3 has 16 residues. The V end was cut by 2 bases, the J end by 5 bases, with 17 bases between. The germline V gene has CDR1 KGHDR and CDR2 SFDVKD. The CDR3 region has the DNA TGTGCCACCAGTGATTCCACTTATACCTGGGAGGAGACCCAGTACTTC. Its protein product is CATSDSTYTWEETQYF.

On this clone: This sample also contains other DNA sequences that code for the same CDR3. The chain has TRBV24-1 and TRBJ2-3; tentative D call: TRBD1 (6 bases). Trimming left V 4 bases short and J 0 bases short, with 10 bases between. CDR1 and CDR2 (germline): KGHDR, SFDVKD. CDR3 length: 15 residues. Here the CDR3 reads CATSDRGQSTDTQYF. In nucleotides, the CDR3 is TGTGCCACCAGTGACCGAGGACAGAGCACAGATACGCAGTATTTT.

The chain recombines TRBV2 with TRBJ2-2; 7 bases map to TRBD1. The V gene's germline CDR1 is SNHLY and CDR2 FYNNEI. After removal of 6 bases from V and 0 bases from J, the junction contained 4 bases not matched to a gene. This CDR3 has 15 amino acids. The CDR3 spells CASSLDRTNTGELFF. The CDR3 DNA reads TGTGCCAGCAGCTTGGACAGGACGAACACCGGGGAGCTGTTTTTT.

The V call is TRBV9, the J call TRBJ2-2; a possible D gene is TRBD2 (5 bases). The CDR3 contains 14 residues. Trimming took off 0 bases at V and 8 bases at J, with 11 bases between the two ends. Germline-derived CDR1 and CDR2 are SGDLS and YYNGEE. Here the CDR3 DNA reads TGTGCCAGCAGCGTAGGAGGGTTATCTGGGGAGCTGTTTTTT. Amino acid sequence: CASSVGGLSGELFF.

The chain has TRBV10-3 and TRBJ2-3, with 8 bases aligning to TRBD2. The CDR3 loop spans 16 amino acids. The germline V gene has CDR1 ENHRY and CDR2 SYGVKD. With 6 bases clipped from V and 2 bases from J, the junction kept 10 bases outside the gene matches. The CDR3 here is CAIRGGAGGPTDTQYF. The CDR3 region has the DNA TGTGCCATCAGAGGGGGGGCGGGGGGCCCCACAGATACGCAGTATTTT.

V gene TRBV10-1 combines with J gene TRBJ1-6; D unclear. The CDR3 contains 12 residues. Germline loops: CDR1 WNHNN, CDR2 SYGVQD (reference sequence). Trimming took off 9 bases at V and 8 bases at J, with 11 bases between the two ends. CDR3 in amino acids: CARTRPYSPLHF. CDR3 DNA: TGCGCCAGGACACGACCTTATTCACCCCTCCACTTT.

CDR3 bases: TGTGCCTTCCAAATCGGTATGAACACTGAAGCTTTCTTT. Translating gives CAFQIGMNTEAFF. This chain connects TRBV10-3 to TRBJ1-1; D is undetermined. The CDR3 loop spans 13 amino acids. Germline values: CDR1 ENHRY, CDR2 SYGVKD. Between the trimmed V and J ends, which lost 11 bases and 0 bases, there was a span of 13 bases.

In this sample, this clone turned up many times. The chain has TRBV18 and TRBJ2-7, with 7 nucleotides matching TRBD1. Germline lookup yields CDR1 KGHSH and CDR2 LQKENI. The CDR3 is made up of 13 amino acids. After removal of 4 bases from V and 9 bases from J, the junction contained 9 bases not matched to a gene. CDR3 nucleotides: TGTGCCAGCTCACGCCAGGGGGTTGTGGGGCAGTACGTC. Translating gives CASSRQGVVGQYV.

The V and J genes are TRBV6-5 and TRBJ1-3; D is undetermined. CDR1 and CDR2 (germline): MNHEY, SVGAGI. V dropped 5 bases and J dropped 4 bases, with 9 bases sitting between them. The CDR3 is made up of 13 amino acids. Here the CDR3 reads CASSPAGGNTIYF. For the CDR3, the DNA is TGTGCCAGCAGTCCGGCAGGAGGAAACACCATATATTTT.

This chain uses TRBV5-1 with TRBJ2-3; 13 bases are shared with TRBD2. The CDR3 sequence is 18 residues long. The ends lost 1 base at V and 4 bases at J; junction bases unmatched: 9. Germline CDR1 SGHRS, CDR2 YFSETQ. As DNA, the CDR3 is TGCGCCAGCAGCTTGTATACTAGCGGGGGGGCCGGCGCAGATACGCAGTATTTT. Amino acids: CASSLYTSGGAGADTQYF.

V usage is TRBV10-3 and J usage is TRBJ1-2, with TRBD1 matching 9 bases. This CDR3 contains 15 residues. The V and J ends lost 7 bases and 3 bases, in that order; junction bases with no gene match: 9. CDR1 and CDR2 from the germline V gene are ENHRY and SYGVKD. CDR3 in DNA: TGTGCCATCACCGAGTGGACAGGGGAAGACTATGGCTACACCTTC. It is translated as CAITEWTGEDYGYTF.

The chain combines TRBV7-9 with TRBJ1-2; D gene ambiguous. CDR1 and CDR2 from the germline V gene are SEHNR and FQNEAQ (reference sequence). CDR3 length: 13 amino acids. The V gene lost 1 base and the J gene lost 7 bases, with 10 bases spanning the gap. This chain's CDR3 is CASSLELNSGYTF. In DNA, the CDR3 is TGTGCCAGCAGCTTAGAACTTAATAGTGGCTACACCTTC.

The V call is TRBV7-3, the J call TRBJ2-2; 7 nucleotides align to TRBD2. The CDR3 sequence is 15 residues long. Trimming cost V 5 bases and J 4 bases; bases outside gene matches: 7. The germline gives CDR1 SGHTA, CDR2 FQGTGA. CDR3 region: CASSPEGLSTGELFF. CDR3 coding DNA: TGTGCCAGCAGCCCGGAGGGACTATCCACCGGGGAGCTGTTTTTT.

This chain joins TRBV2 and TRBJ1-1, with no clear D. Trimming took 6 bases from V and 2 from J, leaving 4 bases between them. The CDR3 sequence is 11 residues long. Germline V gives CDR1 SNHLY, CDR2 FYNNEI. The CDR3 spells CASSLNTEAFF. CDR3 sequence (DNA): TGTGCCAGCAGCCTTAACACTGAAGCTTTCTTT.